The 27 T cell receptor beta chains below all came from one sample that was sequenced in a study of blood T cell repertoires in COVID-19. TCRdb keeps only in-frame clones here, not all; method: immunoSEQ multiplex PCR. Of more than 200,000 clones listed, 84% are singletons. Sample: peripheral blood. The receptors originated from a man in his sixties with acute or convalescent COVID-19.

This chain uses TRBV19 with TRBJ1-5, with D possibly being TRBD1 (5 bases). Trimming stripped 0 bases from V and 4 bases from J, with 19 bases between. Germline CDR1 and CDR2: LNHDA and SQIVND (reference sequence). This CDR3 contains 18 residues. The CDR3 region is CASSIDPVGRARNQPQHF. CDR3 nucleotides: TGTGCCAGTAGTATAGACCCGGTAGGCAGGGCGCGGAATCAGCCCCAGCATTTT.

This rearrangement joins TRBV5-4 to TRBJ2-2, with 7 bases matching TRBD1. V lost 4 bases, J lost 4 bases, and 4 bases stayed unmatched. CDR1 and CDR2 (germline): SGHNT, YYREEE (reference sequence). The CDR3 contains 14 residues. CDR3 amino acids: CASSPGQSTGELFF. In nucleotides, the CDR3 is TGTGCCAGCAGCCCGGGACAGTCCACCGGGGAGCTGTTTTTT.

V usage is TRBV6-5 and J usage is TRBJ1-6; 9 bases agree with TRBD1. The CDR3 runs 14 residues. Trimming removed 7 bases from V and 9 bases from J; junction bases left unmatched: 7. Per germline, CDR1 MNHEY and CDR2 SVGAGI. The CDR3 region has the DNA TGTGCCAGCACTACAGGGGGCTCGTCTTCACCCCTCCACTTT. Amino acid sequence: CASTTGGSSSPLHF.

J is TRBJ2-5 and V is TRBV7-2, with D possibly being TRBD2 (7 bases). The CDR3 contains 16 residues. Trimming removed 5 bases from V and 0 bases from J, with 16 bases in between. CDR1 and CDR2 (germline): SGHTA, FQGNSA. In nucleotides, the CDR3 is TGTGCCAGCAGCCCCCTGGGAGGGGGGAACCAAGAGACCCAGTACTTC. It codes for CASSPLGGGNQETQYF.

The chain recombines TRBV6-4 with TRBJ1-5; the D gene is possibly TRBD1 (6 bases). The CDR3 loop spans 14 amino acids. The V gene's germline CDR1 is MRHNA and CDR2 SNTAGT. Trimming removed 4 bases at V and 7 bases at J, with 14 bases between. The CDR3 sequence is CASSAQGTGQPQHF. CDR3 DNA: TGTGCCAGCAGTGCTCAGGGGACGGGGCAGCCCCAGCATTTT.

The chain uses TRBV28 and TRBJ2-1; TRBD2 might be the D (5 bases). CDR3 length: 15 amino acids. The V and J ends lost 5 bases and 0 bases respectively, with 11 bases between them. Germline loops: CDR1 MDHEN, CDR2 SYDVKM. The CDR3 sequence is CASSPSRSSYNEQFF. CDR3 DNA sequence: TGTGCCAGCAGTCCTAGCAGGAGCTCCTACAATGAGCAGTTCTTC.

This clone was observed a few times. Here the CDR3 reads CASSFAGSYSPLHF. DNA of the CDR3: TGTGCCAGCAGTTTCGCGGGTTCGTATTCACCCCTCCACTTT. V gene TRBV27 combines with J gene TRBJ1-6; D gene uncertain. Between the trimmed V and J ends, which lost 3 bases and 8 bases, there was a span of 11 bases. This CDR3 comprises 14 residues. CDR1 is MNHEY, CDR2 SMNVEV, per germline (reference sequence).

J is TRBJ2-1 and V is TRBV7-8; the match to TRBD1 covers 8 bases. This CDR3 is built from 16 residues. V lost 6 bases, J lost 5 bases, and 12 bases stayed unmatched. CDR1 and CDR2 (germline): SGHVS, FQNEAQ. CDR3 sequence: CASRTRTGRGHNEQFF. The CDR3 nucleotides are TGTGCCAGCAGAACCCGGACAGGGAGAGGGCACAATGAGCAGTTCTTC.

The V gene is TRBV25-1, the J gene TRBJ1-5; TRBD1 aligns across 12 bases. The CDR3 extends over 15 amino acids. Germline V gene data show CDR1 as MGHDK and CDR2 as SYGVNS. V lost 4 bases, J lost 4 bases, and 2 bases stayed unmatched. The CDR3 sequence is CASSGGQGANQPQHF. CDR3 bases: TGTGCCAGCAGTGGGGGACAGGGGGCGAATCAGCCCCAGCATTTT. Looking up the rest from reference TRBV25-1 and TRBJ1-5 gives the full variable domain: EADIYQTPRYLVIGTGKKITLECSQTMGHDKMYWYQQDPGMELHLIHYSYGVNSTEKGDLSSESTVSRIRTEHFPLTLESARPSHTSQYLCASSGGQGANQPQHFGDGTRLSIL.

In this sample, this clone turned up once. The genes are TRBV19 and TRBJ1-2; a weak D match, TRBD1 (6 bases). Trimming left V 3 bases short and J 0 bases short, with 11 bases between. The length of the CDR3 is 15 residues. The germline gives CDR1 LNHDA, CDR2 SQIVND (reference sequence). As DNA, the CDR3 is TGTGCCAGTAGTATGTGGGACATTTCTAACTATGGCTACACCTTC. Its protein product is CASSMWDISNYGYTF.

This rearrangement joins TRBV6-5 to TRBJ2-7; TRBD1 aligns across 8 bases. Germline-derived CDR1 and CDR2 are MNHEY and SVGAGI. Trimming removed 5 bases from V and 2 bases from J; junction bases left unmatched: 2. This CDR3 has 13 residues. The DNA for the CDR3 is TGTGCCAGCAGTCTGGACAGGGCCTACGAGCAGTACTTC. It encodes CASSLDRAYEQYF.

The rearrangement links TRBV2 to TRBJ2-6, with no clear D. Looked up from germline, CDR1 is SNHLY and CDR2 is FYNNEI. The CDR3 is made up of 15 amino acids. The V end lost 4 bases, the J end lost 1 base, and 8 bases lay between the germline ends. CDR3 sequence reads: CASSVSSSGANVLTF. Written as DNA, the CDR3 is TGTGCCAGCAGTGTGTCGTCGTCTGGGGCCAACGTCCTGACTTTC. Together with reference TRBV2 and TRBJ2-6, the CDR3 gives the full variable domain: EPEVTQTPSHQVTQMGQEVILRCVPISNHLYFYWYRQILGQKVEFLVSFYNNEISEKSEIFDDQFSVERPDGSNFTLKIRSTKLEDSAMYFCASSVSSSGANVLTFGAGSRLTVL.

Regarding this clone: The junction does not match germline at one end; this may be a read error. The chain has TRBV2 and TRBJ2-7; a possible D gene is TRBD1 (6 bases). Germline V CDR1 and CDR2: SNHLY, FYNNEI. The CDR3 extends over 14 amino acids. The CDR3 bases are TGTGCCAGCAGAGTACAGGGACCCTCCCACGAGCAGTACTTC. Encoded protein: CASRVQGPSHEQYF.

This clone was detected only a few times. V usage is TRBV19 and J usage is TRBJ1-1, with D hard to call. V was pared by 5 bases and J by 1 base, with 14 bases between. CDR1 and CDR2 (germline): LNHDA, SQIVND (reference sequence). This CDR3 is 15 amino acids long. In DNA form, the CDR3 reads TGTGCCAGTAGTTTCACCGGTCCTTCGAACACTGAAGCTTTCTTT. Its translation is CASSFTGPSNTEAFF.

The gene calls are TRBV7-6 and TRBJ2-5; tentative D call: TRBD2 (5 bases). CDR3 length: 15 residues. The germline CDR1 and CDR2 sequences are SGHVS and FNYEAQ. V lost 7 bases to trimming and J lost 0 bases, with 15 bases between them. The CDR3 is CASNSPWRDQETQYF. In nucleotides, the CDR3 is TGTGCCAGCAACTCACCTTGGCGGGACCAAGAGACCCAGTACTTC.

V gene TRBV24-1 combines with J gene TRBJ2-3, with 9 bases identical to TRBD2. Per germline, CDR1 KGHDR and CDR2 SFDVKD. V trimming: 4 bases; J trimming: 3 bases; junction bases outside the gene matches: 13. This CDR3 has 18 residues. Here the CDR3 reads CATSEGAGGSLLTDTQYF. In DNA form, the CDR3 reads TGTGCCACCAGTGAGGGAGCGGGGGGCTCCCTGTTGACAGATACGCAGTATTTT.

The chain joins TRBV5-1 to TRBJ2-1; 7 bases are shared with TRBD2. This CDR3 spans 14 amino acids. Unmatched junction bases numbered 3, after V lost 0 bases and J lost 6 bases. The germline V gene has CDR1 SGHRS and CDR2 YFSETQ. The CDR3 protein is CASSLAGLPNEQFF. In DNA form, the CDR3 reads TGCGCCAGCAGCTTGGCGGGACTACCCAATGAGCAGTTCTTC.

The rearrangement uses TRBV7-2 and TRBJ1-4; TRBD1 is a possible D gene (5 bases). V was trimmed by 5 bases and J by 4 bases, leaving 14 bases between them. CDR1 is SGHTA and CDR2 is FQGNSA in the germline V gene. The CDR3 spans 15 residues. CDR3 nucleotide sequence: TGTGCCAGCAGCCCCAACGGGGGGGGTAATGAAAAACTGTTTTTT. Amino acids: CASSPNGGGNEKLFF.

The CDR3 loop is CASSVGQGGPTTNEKLFF. In DNA form, the CDR3 reads TGTGCCAGCAGCGTTGGACAGGGTGGGCCCACAACTAATGAAAAACTGTTTTTT. This chain links TRBV9 with TRBJ1-4, with 8 bases aligning to TRBD1. The CDR3 runs 18 residues. V lost 2 bases and J lost 0; bases outside the gene matches: 9. The V gene's germline CDR1 is SGDLS and CDR2 YYNGEE.

This clone was detected only once. The rearrangement links TRBV27 to TRBJ2-7; no clear D gene. The CDR3 loop spans 14 amino acids. Germline V gene sequence: CDR1 MNHEY, CDR2 SMNVEV (reference sequence). V shed 0 bases and J shed 4 bases, with 10 bases lying between them. In nucleotides, the CDR3 is TGTGCCAGCAGTTTATCGAACATGAAGTACGAGCAGTACTTC. It encodes CASSLSNMKYEQYF.

The V call is TRBV3-1 (or the pseudogene TRBV3-2), the J call TRBJ2-7; 8 positions agree with TRBD2. The CDR3 sequence is 15 residues long. After removal of 9 bases from V and 0 bases from J, the junction contained 10 bases not matched to a gene. The germline V gene encodes CDR1 LGHDT and CDR2 YNNKEL (reference sequence). CDR3 region: CASSGGDYSSYEQYF. The CDR3 region has the DNA TGTGCCAGTTCCGGGGGGGACTACAGCTCCTACGAGCAGTACTTC.

The CDR3: CASSLVGQGRPSAYEQYF. In DNA, the CDR3 is TGTGCCAGCAGTTTAGTGGGACAGGGGAGGCCTAGCGCCTACGAGCAGTACTTC. The rearrangement joins TRBV27 to TRBJ2-7; 10 bases agree with TRBD1. The CDR3 consists of 18 residues. The ends lost 2 bases at V and 2 bases at J; junction bases unmatched: 12. Germline V gene data show CDR1 as MNHEY and CDR2 as SMNVEV (reference sequence).

The chain couples TRBV4-3 to TRBJ1-2, with a tentative D call TRBD1 (6 bases). V lost 0 bases to trimming and J lost 4 bases, with 15 bases between them. The CDR3 is made up of 16 amino acids. Germline CDR1 reads LGHNA; CDR2 reads YSLEER. CDR3 region: CASSQDPEGGPYGYTF. CDR3 sequence (DNA): TGCGCCAGCAGCCAAGATCCCGAGGGGGGGCCCTATGGCTACACCTTC.

This clone is a singleton in its sample. V usage is TRBV7-6 and J usage is TRBJ1-1; D might be TRBD1 (6 bases). The V end was cut by 3 bases, the J end by 4 bases, with 12 bases between. From germline, CDR1 is SGHVS and CDR2 FNYEAQ. The CDR3 covers 14 residues. The CDR3: CASSLGRGGTEAFF. DNA of the CDR3: TGTGCCAGCAGCTTGGGCAGGGGTGGCACTGAAGCTTTCTTT.

The CDR3 nucleotides read TGTGCCAGCAGCCCGTATTTGGGACAGGGTGGATGGTCCGGGGAGCTGTTTTTT. This translates into CASSPYLGQGGWSGELFF. The chain combines TRBV14 with TRBJ2-2; TRBD1 matches 9 bases. Germline assignment: CDR1 SGHDN and CDR2 FVKESK. CDR3 length: 18 amino acids. J lost 6 bases, V lost 4 bases, and 15 bases had no gene match.

The V and J genes are TRBV9 and TRBJ2-3; TRBD2 might be the D (6 bases). Trimming pared 4 bases from V and 2 bases from J, leaving 14 bases between. The CDR3 consists of 15 residues. Germline lookup yields CDR1 SGDLS and CDR2 YYNGEE. CDR3 bases: TGTGCCAGCAGCAATGGCGGGGAATTCACAGATACGCAGTATTTT. This translates into CASSNGGEFTDTQYF.

The V call is TRBV27, the J call TRBJ2-5; D unclear. Germline V lookup: CDR1 MNHEY, CDR2 SMNVEV (reference sequence). There are 14 residues in the CDR3. The V and J ends lost 5 bases and 1 base respectively, with 11 bases between them. This CDR3 is CASSRLAVQETQYF. In DNA, the CDR3 is TGTGCCAGCAGTAGGTTAGCAGTCCAAGAGACCCAGTACTTC.